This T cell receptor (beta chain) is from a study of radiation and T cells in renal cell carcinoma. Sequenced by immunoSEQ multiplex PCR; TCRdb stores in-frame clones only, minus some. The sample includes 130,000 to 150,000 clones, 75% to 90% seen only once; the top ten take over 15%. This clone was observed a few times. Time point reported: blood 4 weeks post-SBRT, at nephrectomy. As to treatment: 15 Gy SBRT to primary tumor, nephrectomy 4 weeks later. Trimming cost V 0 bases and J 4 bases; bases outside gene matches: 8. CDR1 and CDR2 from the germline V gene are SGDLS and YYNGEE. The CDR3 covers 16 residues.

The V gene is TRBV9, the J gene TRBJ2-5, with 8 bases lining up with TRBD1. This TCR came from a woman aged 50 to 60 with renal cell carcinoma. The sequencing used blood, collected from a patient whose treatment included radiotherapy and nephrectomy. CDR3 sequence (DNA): TGTGCCAGCAGCGTAGGGGGGCAGGGGGCCTTAGAGACCCAGTACTTC. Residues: CASSVGGQGALETQYF.